These T cell receptor beta chains were read from a single sample in a study of T cells after yellow fever vaccination. A single record per CDR3 protein comes from TCRdb applying MiXCR to the 5' RACE reads. The sample has 300,000 or so distinct CDR3 sequences, 13% seen once. This material consisted of CD4+ T cells sorted from PBMCs, taken 45 days after the yellow fever booster vaccination. The origin of the receptors is a young man who received the YFV17D yellow fever vaccine. Each CDR3 is given with its conserved first and last residue. The D gene is left open where the match is weak. The size field is filled for only some rows; it gives once, few, many or a size class.

J gene: TRBJ1-2
D gene: -
clone size: few
V gene: TRBV30
CDR3 protein: CAWSWGEKVGYTF
CDR3 DNA: TGTGCCTGGAGTTGGGGGGAAAAGGTTGGCTACACCTTC

J gene: TRBJ2-2
D gene: -
clone size: -
V gene: TRBV6-1
CDR3 protein: CASRGGDTGELFF
CDR3 DNA: TGTGCCAGCCGCGGGGGCGATACCGGGGAGCTGTTTTTT

J gene: TRBJ2-1
D gene: TRBD2
clone size: few
V gene: TRBV4-3
CDR3 protein: CASSQDWREGYNEQFF
CDR3 DNA: TGCGCCAGCAGCCAAGATTGGCGGGAGGGTTACAATGAGCAGTTCTTC

J gene: TRBJ2-7
D gene: -
clone size: -
V gene: TRBV6-6
CDR3 protein: CASSPVASYEQYF
CDR3 DNA: TGTGCCAGCAGCCCGGTGGCCTCCTACGAGCAGTACTTC

J gene: TRBJ2-6
D gene: TRBD1
clone size: many
V gene: TRBV7-6
CDR3 protein: CASSRRLPGQGYLGANVLTF
CDR3 DNA: TGTGCCAGCAGCCGACGTCTTCCGGGACAGGGCTACCTTGGGGCCAACGTCCTGACTTTC

J gene: TRBJ1-1
D gene: -
clone size: few
V gene: TRBV7-9
CDR3 protein: CASSLLDKNTEAFF
CDR3 DNA: TGTGCCAGCAGCCTCCTCGACAAGAACACTGAAGCTTTCTTT

J gene: TRBJ2-1
D gene: -
clone size: -
V gene: TRBV2
CDR3 protein: CASIQGGKADHSFNEQFF
CDR3 DNA: TGTGCCAGCATTCAGGGCGGCAAAGCGGACCACTCCTTCAATGAGCAGTTCTTC

J gene: TRBJ2-7
D gene: -
clone size: few
V gene: TRBV20-1
CDR3 protein: CSASSGDRSYEQYF
CDR3 DNA: TGCAGTGCTAGCAGTGGGGACCGATCCTACGAGCAGTACTTC

J gene: TRBJ2-5
D gene: -
clone size: -
V gene: TRBV19
CDR3 protein: CASSIERQETQYF
CDR3 DNA: TGTGCCAGTAGTATAGAGAGACAAGAGACCCAGTACTTC

J gene: TRBJ2-1
D gene: -
clone size: many
V gene: TRBV7-9
CDR3 protein: CASSSPLHELSEQFF
CDR3 DNA: TGTGCCAGCAGCTCTCCCTTGCACGAGTTGAGTGAGCAGTTCTTC

J gene: TRBJ2-2
D gene: TRBD2
clone size: -
V gene: TRBV29-1
CDR3 protein: CSATGTSGRTHTGELFF
CDR3 DNA: TGCAGCGCCACCGGGACTAGCGGGAGGACCCACACCGGGGAGCTGTTTTTT